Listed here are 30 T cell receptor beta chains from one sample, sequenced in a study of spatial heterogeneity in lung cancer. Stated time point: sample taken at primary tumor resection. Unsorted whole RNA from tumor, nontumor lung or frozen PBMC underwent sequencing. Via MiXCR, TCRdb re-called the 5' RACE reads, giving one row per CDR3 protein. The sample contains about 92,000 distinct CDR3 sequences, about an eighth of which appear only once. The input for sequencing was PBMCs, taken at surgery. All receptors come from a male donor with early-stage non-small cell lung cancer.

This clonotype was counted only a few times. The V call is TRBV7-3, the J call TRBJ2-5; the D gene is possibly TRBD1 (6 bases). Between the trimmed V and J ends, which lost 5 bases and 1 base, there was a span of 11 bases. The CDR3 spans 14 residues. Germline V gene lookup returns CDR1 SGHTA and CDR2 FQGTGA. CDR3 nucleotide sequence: TGTGCCAGCAGCCGGGCAGGGGTCCAAGAGACCCAGTACTTC. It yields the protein CASSRAGVQETQYF.

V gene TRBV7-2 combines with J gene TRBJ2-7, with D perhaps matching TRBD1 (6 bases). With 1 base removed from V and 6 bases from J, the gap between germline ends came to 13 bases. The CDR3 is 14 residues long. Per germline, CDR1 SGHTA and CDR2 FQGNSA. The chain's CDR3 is CASSLVPGVAEQYF. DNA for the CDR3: TGTGCCAGCAGCTTAGTTCCAGGGGTCGCCGAGCAGTACTTC.

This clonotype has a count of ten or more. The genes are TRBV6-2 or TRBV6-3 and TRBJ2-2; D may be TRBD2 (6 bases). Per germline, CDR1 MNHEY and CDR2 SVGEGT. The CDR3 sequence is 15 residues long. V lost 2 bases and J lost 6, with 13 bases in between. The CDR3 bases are TGTGCCAGCAGTTACACCGGGAGATATGCCGGGGAGCTGTTTTTT. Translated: CASSYTGRYAGELFF.

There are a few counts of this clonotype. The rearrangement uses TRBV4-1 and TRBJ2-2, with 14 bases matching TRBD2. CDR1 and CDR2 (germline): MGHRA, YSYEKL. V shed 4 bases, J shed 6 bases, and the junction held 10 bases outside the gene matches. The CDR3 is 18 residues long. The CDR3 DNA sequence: TGCGCCAGCAGCCGCTCCGGGACTAGCGGGGGTAGGGCCGGGGAGCTGTTTTTT. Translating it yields CASSRSGTSGGRAGELFF.

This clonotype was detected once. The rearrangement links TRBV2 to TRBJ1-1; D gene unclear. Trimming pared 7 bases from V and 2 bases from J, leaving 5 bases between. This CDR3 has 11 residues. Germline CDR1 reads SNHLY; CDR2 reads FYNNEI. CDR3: CASNRNTEAFF. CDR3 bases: TGTGCCAGCAACCGAAACACTGAAGCTTTCTTT.

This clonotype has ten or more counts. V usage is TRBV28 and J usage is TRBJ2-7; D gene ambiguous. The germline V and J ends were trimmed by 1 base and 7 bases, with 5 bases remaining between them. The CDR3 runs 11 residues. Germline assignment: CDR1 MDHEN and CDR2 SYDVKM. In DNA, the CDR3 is TGTGCCAGCAGTTTATTGGAAGAGCAGTACTTC. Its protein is CASSLLEEQYF.

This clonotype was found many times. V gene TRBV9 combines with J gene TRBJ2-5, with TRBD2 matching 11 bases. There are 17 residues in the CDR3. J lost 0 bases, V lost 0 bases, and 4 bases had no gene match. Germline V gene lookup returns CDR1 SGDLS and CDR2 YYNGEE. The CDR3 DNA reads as TGTGCCAGCAGCGTAGACCCGACTAGCGGGGACCAAGAGACCCAGTACTTC. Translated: CASSVDPTSGDQETQYF.

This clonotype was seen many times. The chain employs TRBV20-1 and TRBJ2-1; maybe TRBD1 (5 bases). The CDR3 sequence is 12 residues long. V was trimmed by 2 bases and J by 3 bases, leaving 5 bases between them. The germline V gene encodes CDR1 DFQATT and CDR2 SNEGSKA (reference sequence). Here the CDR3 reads CSARQGYNEQFF. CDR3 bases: TGCAGTGCTAGACAGGGCTACAATGAGCAGTTCTTC.

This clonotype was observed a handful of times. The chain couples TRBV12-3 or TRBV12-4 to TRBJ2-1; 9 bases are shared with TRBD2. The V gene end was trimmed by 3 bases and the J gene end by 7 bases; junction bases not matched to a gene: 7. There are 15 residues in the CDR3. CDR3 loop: CASSFGIAGENEQFF. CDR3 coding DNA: TGTGCCAGCAGTTTTGGGATAGCGGGGGAGAATGAGCAGTTCTTC.

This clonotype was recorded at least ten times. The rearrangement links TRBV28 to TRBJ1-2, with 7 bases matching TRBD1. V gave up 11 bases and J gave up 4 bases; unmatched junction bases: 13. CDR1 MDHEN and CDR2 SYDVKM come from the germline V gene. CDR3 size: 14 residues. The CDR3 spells CAARKGGSPYGYTF. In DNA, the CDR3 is TGTGCCGCCAGAAAAGGGGGCTCTCCCTATGGCTACACCTTC.

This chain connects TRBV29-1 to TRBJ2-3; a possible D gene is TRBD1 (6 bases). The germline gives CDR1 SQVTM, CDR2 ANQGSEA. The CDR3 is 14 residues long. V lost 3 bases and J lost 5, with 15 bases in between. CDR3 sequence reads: CSVETGERGDTQYF. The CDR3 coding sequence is TGCAGCGTTGAGACAGGCGAGAGGGGAGATACGCAGTATTTT.

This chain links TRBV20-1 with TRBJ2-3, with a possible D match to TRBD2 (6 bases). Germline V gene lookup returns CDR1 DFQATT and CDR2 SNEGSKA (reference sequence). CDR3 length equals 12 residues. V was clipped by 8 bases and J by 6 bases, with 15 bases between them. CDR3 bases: TGCAGTATCATGAGACTAGGTGATACGCAGTATTTT. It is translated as CSIMRLGDTQYF.

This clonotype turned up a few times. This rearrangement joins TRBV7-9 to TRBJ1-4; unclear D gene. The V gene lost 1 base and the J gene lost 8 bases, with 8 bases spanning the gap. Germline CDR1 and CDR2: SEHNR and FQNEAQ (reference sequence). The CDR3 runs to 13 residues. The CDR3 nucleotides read TGTGCCAGCAGCTTAGTTTGGAACGAAAAACTGTTTTTT. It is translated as CASSLVWNEKLFF.

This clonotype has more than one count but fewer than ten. The CDR3 coding sequence is TGTGCCAGCCGAACCACCGGCAGTTCTGATACGCAGTATTTT. It translates to CASRTTGSSDTQYF. The V call is TRBV28, the J call TRBJ2-3; D remains unclear. The V end was cut by 8 bases, the J end by 6 bases, with 18 bases between. The length of the CDR3 is 14 residues. In germline, CDR1 is MDHEN, CDR2 SYDVKM.

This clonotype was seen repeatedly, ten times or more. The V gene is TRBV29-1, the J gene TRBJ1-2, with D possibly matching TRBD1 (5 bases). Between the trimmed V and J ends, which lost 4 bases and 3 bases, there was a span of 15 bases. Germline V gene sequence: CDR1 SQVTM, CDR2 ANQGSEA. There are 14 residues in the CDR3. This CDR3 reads CSVAFTGSDYGYTF. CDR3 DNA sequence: TGCAGCGTTGCGTTCACAGGATCGGACTATGGCTACACCTTC.

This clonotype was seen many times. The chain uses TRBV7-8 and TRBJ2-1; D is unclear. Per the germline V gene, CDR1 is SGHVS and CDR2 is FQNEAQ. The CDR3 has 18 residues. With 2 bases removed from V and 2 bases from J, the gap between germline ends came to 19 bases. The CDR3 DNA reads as TGTGCCAGCAGCTTATTTCCAAGCGTAACCGTAACCTACAATGAGCAGTTCTTC. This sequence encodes CASSLFPSVTVTYNEQFF.

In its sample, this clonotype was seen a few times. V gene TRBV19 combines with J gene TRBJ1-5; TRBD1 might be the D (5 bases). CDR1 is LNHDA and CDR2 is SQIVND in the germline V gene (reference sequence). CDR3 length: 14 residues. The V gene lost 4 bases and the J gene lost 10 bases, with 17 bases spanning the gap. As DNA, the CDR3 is TGTGCCAGTAGTAATTCGGGGGGTGCCACTCCCCAGCATTTT. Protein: CASSNSGGATPQHF.

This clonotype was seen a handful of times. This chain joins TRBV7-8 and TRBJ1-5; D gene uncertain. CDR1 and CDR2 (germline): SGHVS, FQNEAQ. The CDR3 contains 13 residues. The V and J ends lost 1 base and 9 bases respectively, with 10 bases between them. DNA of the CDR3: TGTGCCAGCAGCTTAGGAGGGAGTCCGCCCCAGCATTTT. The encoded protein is CASSLGGSPPQHF.

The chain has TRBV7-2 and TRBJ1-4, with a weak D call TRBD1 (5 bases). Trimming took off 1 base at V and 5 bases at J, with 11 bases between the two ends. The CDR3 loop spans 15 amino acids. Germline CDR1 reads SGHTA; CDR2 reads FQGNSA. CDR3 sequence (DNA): TGTGCCAGCAGCTTAGTTCGCAGGGCGAATGAAAAACTGTTTTTT. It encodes CASSLVRRANEKLFF. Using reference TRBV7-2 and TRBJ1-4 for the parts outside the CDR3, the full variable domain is GAGVSQSPSNKVTEKGKDVELRCDPISGHTALYWYRQSLGQGLEFLIYFQGNSAPDKSGLPSDRFSAERTGGSVSTLTIQRTQQEDSAVYLCASSLVRRANEKLFFGSGTQLSVL.

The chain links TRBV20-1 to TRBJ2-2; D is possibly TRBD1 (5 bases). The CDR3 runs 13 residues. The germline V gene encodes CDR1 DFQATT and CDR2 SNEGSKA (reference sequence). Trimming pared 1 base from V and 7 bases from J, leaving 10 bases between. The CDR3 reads CSARGGLSGELFF. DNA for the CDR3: TGCAGTGCTAGAGGGGGCTTGAGCGGGGAGCTGTTTTTT.

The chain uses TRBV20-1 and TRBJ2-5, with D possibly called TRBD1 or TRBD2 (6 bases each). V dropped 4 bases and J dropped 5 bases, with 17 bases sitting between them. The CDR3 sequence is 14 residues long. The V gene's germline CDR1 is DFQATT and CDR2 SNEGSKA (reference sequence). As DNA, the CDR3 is TGCAGTGCTATCGGGGGCGTCCTCGGGGAGACCCAGTACTTC. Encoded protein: CSAIGGVLGETQYF.

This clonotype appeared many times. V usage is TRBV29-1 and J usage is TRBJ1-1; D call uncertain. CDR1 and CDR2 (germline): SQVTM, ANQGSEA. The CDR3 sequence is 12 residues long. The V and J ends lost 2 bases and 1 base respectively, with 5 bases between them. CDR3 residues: CSVERRNTEAFF. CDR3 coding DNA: TGCAGCGTTGAACGCAGGAACACTGAAGCTTTCTTT.

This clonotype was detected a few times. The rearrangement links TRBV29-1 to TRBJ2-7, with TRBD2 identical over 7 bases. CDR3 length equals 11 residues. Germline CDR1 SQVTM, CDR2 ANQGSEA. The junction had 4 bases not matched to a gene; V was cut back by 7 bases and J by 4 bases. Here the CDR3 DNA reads TGCAGCGCCGGGCGGGGGTACGAGCAGTACTTC. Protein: CSAGRGYEQYF.

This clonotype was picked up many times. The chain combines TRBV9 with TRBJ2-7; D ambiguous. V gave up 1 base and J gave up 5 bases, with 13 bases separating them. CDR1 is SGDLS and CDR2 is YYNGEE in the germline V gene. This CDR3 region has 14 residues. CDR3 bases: TGTGCCAGCAGCGTAAGCCCGGGCGGCAACGAGCAGTACTTC. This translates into CASSVSPGGNEQYF.

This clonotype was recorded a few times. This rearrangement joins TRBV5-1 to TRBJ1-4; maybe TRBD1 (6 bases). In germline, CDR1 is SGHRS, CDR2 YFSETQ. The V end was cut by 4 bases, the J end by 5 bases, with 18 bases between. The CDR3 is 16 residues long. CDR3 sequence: CASSVQRQAENEKLFF. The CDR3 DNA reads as TGCGCCAGCAGCGTGCAACGACAGGCGGAGAATGAAAAACTGTTTTTT.

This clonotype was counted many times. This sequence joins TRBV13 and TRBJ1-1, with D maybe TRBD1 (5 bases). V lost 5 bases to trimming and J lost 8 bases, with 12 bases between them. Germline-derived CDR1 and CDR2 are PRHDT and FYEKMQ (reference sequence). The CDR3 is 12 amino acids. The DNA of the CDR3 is TGTGCCAGCAGCCCAGGGATTTTGGAAGCTTTCTTT. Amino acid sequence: CASSPGILEAFF. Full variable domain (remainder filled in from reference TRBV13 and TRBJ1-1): AAGVIQSPRHLIKEKRETATLKCYPIPRHDTVYWYQQGPGQDPQFLISFYEKMQSDKGSIPDRFSAQQFSDYHSELNMSSLELGDSALYFCASSPGILEAFFGQGTRLTVV.

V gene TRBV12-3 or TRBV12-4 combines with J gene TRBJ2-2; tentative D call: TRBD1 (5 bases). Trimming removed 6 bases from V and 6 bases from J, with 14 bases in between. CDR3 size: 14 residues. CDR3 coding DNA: TGTGCCAGCAGGTGGGGCAGGCCTCCCGGGGAGCTGTTTTTT. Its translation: CASRWGRPPGELFF.

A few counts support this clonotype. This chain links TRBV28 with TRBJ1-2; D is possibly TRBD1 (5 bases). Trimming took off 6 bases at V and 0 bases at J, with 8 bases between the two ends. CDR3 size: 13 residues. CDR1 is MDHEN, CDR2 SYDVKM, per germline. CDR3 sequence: CASRETANYGYTF. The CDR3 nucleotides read TGTGCCAGCAGGGAGACAGCTAACTATGGCTACACCTTC.

Here the CDR3 DNA reads TGTGCCAGCAGTTTACCCGCGGGTACTGAAGCTTTCTTT. Protein sequence: CASSLPAGTEAFF. The chain recombines TRBV6-6 with TRBJ1-1; no definite D call. The CDR3 sequence is 13 residues long. Germline CDR1 and CDR2: MNHNY and SVGAGI (reference sequence). The V end lost 4 bases, the J end lost 5 bases, and 11 bases lay between the germline ends.

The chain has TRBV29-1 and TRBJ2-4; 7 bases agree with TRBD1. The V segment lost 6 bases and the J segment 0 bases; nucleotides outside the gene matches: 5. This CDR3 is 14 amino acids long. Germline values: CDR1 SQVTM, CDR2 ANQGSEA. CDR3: CSVAGTVAKNIQYF. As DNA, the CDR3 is TGCAGCGTAGCCGGGACAGTAGCCAAAAACATTCAGTACTTC.